One sample yielded the 10 T cell receptor beta chains listed below, sequenced in a study of brain T cells in children with intractable seizures. The method was immunoSEQ multiplex PCR; TCRdb's version includes in-frame clones alone and lacks a portion of them. Of tens of thousands of clones listed, roughly 91% are singletons. The sequencing used peripheral blood, collected at surgery. Receptors were obtained from a boy in the first two years of life with tuberous sclerosis and intractable seizures.

The chain uses TRBV4-2 and TRBJ2-3; tentatively, D is TRBD1 (6 bases). The CDR3 has 16 residues. V shed 0 bases and J shed 1 base, with 11 bases lying between them. The germline gives CDR1 LGHNA, CDR2 YNFKEQ. CDR3 DNA sequence: TGTGCCAGCAGCCAAGACCGCAGGGGAGGCACAGATACGCAGTATTTT. It yields the protein CASSQDRRGGTDTQYF.

The chain carries TRBV5-4 and TRBJ2-1; TRBD2 aligns across 10 bases. Germline trimming cut 1 base from V and 7 bases from J; bases unmatched to any gene: 11. The CDR3 runs 17 residues. Germline lookup yields CDR1 SGHNT and CDR2 YYREEE (reference sequence). The CDR3 loop is CASSLRARAGGINEQFF. The CDR3 region has the DNA TGTGCCAGCAGCTTGAGGGCTAGAGCGGGGGGGATTAATGAGCAGTTCTTC. The full variable domain, its missing parts supplied by reference TRBV5-4 and TRBJ2-1, is ETGVTQSPTHLIKTRGQQVTLRCSSQSGHNTVSWYQQALGQGPQFIFQYYREEENGRGNFPPRFSGLQFPNYSSELNVNALELDDSALYLCASSLRARAGGINEQFFGPGTRLTVL.

CDR3 in DNA: TGTGCCAGCAGCCAAGATGTGGGGAACTATGGCTACACCTTC. Its protein product is CASSQDVGNYGYTF. This rearrangement joins TRBV3-1 (or the pseudogene TRBV3-2) to TRBJ1-2; no definite D call. CDR1 is LGHDT, CDR2 YNNKEL, per germline (reference sequence). Trimming took off 0 bases at V and 2 bases at J, with 7 bases between the two ends. This CDR3 is built from 14 residues.

The V call is TRBV18, the J call TRBJ2-2; no clear D. The CDR3 consists of 13 residues. Per germline, CDR1 KGHSH and CDR2 LQKENI. The ends were cut back, 2 bases at V and 2 bases at J, with 3 bases in the middle. CDR3 amino acids: CASSPFNTGELFF. CDR3 in DNA: TGTGCCAGCTCACCATTTAACACCGGGGAGCTGTTTTTT.

V gene TRBV28 combines with J gene TRBJ1-1; no definite D call. The CDR3 spans 15 residues. V shed 1 base and J shed 3 bases, with 12 bases lying between them. CDR1 is MDHEN, CDR2 SYDVKM, per germline. CDR3 nucleotides: TGTGCCAGCAGTTTATCGGGCAGCGCGCACACTGAAGCTTTCTTT. Its translation: CASSLSGSAHTEAFF.

This chain connects TRBV7-2 to TRBJ2-5, with D perhaps TRBD2 (6 bases). The length of the CDR3 is 15 residues. Germline loops: CDR1 SGHTA, CDR2 FQGNSA. V was pared by 4 bases and J by 4 bases, with 16 bases between. The DNA for the CDR3 is TGTGCCAGCAGCTCCCCGGGAGTAACCAGAGAGACCCAGTACTTC. Residues: CASSSPGVTRETQYF.

The gene calls are TRBV30 and TRBJ1-1; 8 nucleotides match TRBD1. The CDR3 contains 13 residues. The germline V gene encodes CDR1 GTSNPN and CDR2 SVGIG (reference sequence). V was clipped by 3 bases and J by 5 bases; unmatched bases: 5. This chain's CDR3 is CAWSKDRVTEAFF. CDR3 bases: TGTGCCTGGAGCAAGGACAGGGTGACTGAAGCTTTCTTT.

On this clone: This CDR3 is also generated by other DNA sequences in the sample. This chain connects TRBV3-1 (or the pseudogene TRBV3-2) to TRBJ2-3; D is uncertain. Germline V gene lookup returns CDR1 LGHDT and CDR2 YNNKEL (reference sequence). The CDR3 is 12 amino acids. V was trimmed by 3 bases and J by 0 bases, leaving 1 base between them. The chain's CDR3 is CASSHSTDTQYF. The CDR3 DNA reads as TGTGCCAGCAGCCATAGCACAGATACGCAGTATTTT.

This clone was seen a single time. The chain is built from TRBV5-1 and TRBJ2-7, with no clear D. The ends were cut back, 1 base at V and 7 bases at J, with 15 bases in the middle. CDR1 SGHRS and CDR2 YFSETQ come from the germline V gene. This CDR3 is 14 amino acids long. This chain's CDR3 is CASSLRPVGGEQYF. The CDR3 region has the DNA TGCGCCAGCAGCTTGCGGCCGGTCGGTGGGGAGCAGTACTTC.

The chain couples TRBV28 to TRBJ1-1; D remains unclear. Trimming pared 5 bases from V and 1 base from J, leaving 14 bases between. This CDR3 has 15 residues. The germline V gene has CDR1 MDHEN and CDR2 SYDVKM. The CDR3 is CASSPGIAPNTEAFF. In nucleotides, the CDR3 is TGTGCCAGCAGTCCAGGAATCGCCCCGAACACTGAAGCTTTCTTT.